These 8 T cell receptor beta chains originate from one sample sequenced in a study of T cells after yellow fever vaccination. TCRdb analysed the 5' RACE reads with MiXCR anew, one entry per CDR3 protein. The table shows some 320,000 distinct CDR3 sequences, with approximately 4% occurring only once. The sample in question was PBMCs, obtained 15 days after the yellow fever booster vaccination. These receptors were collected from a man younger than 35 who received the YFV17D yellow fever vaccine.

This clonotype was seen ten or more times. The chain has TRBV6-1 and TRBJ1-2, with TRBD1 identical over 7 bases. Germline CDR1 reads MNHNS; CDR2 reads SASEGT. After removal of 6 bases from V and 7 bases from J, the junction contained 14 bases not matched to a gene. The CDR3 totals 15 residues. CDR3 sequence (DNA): TGTGCCAGCAGGACTAACAGGGGCCGGATCGGTGGCTACACCTTC. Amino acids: CASRTNRGRIGGYTF.

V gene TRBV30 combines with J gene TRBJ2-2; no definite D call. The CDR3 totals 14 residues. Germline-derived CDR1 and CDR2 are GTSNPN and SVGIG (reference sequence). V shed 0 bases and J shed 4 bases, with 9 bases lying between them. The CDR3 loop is CAWSVYAGTGELFF. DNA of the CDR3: TGTGCCTGGAGTGTTTACGCAGGCACCGGGGAGCTGTTTTTT.

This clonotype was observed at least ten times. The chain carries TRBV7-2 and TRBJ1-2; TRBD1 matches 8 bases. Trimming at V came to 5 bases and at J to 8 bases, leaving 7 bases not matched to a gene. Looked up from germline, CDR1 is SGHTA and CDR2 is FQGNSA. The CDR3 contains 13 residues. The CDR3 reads CASSQDRGEGYTF. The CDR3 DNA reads TGTGCCAGCAGCCAAGACAGGGGTGAGGGCTACACCTTC.

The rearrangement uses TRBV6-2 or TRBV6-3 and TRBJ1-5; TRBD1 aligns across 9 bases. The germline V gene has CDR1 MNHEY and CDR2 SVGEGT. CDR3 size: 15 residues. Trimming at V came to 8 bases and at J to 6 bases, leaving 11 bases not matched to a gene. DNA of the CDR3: TGTGCCAGCGGCCCGGGACAGGGATCGGGTCAGCCCCAGCATTTT. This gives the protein CASGPGQGSGQPQHF.

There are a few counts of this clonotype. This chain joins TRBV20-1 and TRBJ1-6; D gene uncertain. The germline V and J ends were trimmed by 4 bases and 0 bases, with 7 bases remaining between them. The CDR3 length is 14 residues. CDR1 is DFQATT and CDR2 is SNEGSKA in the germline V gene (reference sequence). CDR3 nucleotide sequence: TGCAGTGCTATCCCTTCCTCCTATAATTCACCCCTCCACTTT. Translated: CSAIPSSYNSPLHF.

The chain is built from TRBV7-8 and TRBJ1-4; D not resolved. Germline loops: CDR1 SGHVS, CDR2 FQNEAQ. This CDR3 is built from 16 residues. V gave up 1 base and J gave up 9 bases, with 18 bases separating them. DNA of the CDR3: TGTGCCAGCAGCTTAGACCGGCAGGTCGAGAGGCAAAAACTGTTTTTT. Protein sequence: CASSLDRQVERQKLFF.

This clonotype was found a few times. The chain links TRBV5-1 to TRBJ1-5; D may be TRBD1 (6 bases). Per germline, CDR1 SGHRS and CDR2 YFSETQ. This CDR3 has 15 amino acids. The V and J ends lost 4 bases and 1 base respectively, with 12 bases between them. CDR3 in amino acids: CASSPFTGSNQPQHF. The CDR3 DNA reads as TGCGCCAGCAGCCCGTTCACAGGGAGCAATCAGCCCCAGCATTTT.

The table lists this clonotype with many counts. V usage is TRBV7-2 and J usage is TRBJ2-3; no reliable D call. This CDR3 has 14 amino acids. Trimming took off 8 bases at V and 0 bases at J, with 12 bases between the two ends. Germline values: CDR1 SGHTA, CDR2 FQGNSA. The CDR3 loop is CASQISTSTDTQYF. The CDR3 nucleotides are TGTGCCAGCCAGATCAGTACTAGCACAGATACGCAGTATTTT.